One TCR beta chain is described in this entry. Its target is not known. This entry is derived from a study of Graves' ophthalmopathy and Graves' hyperthyroidism. Beta-chain TCR CDR3 regions were amplified from RNA transcripts. RT-PCR was first run with HTBI primers, then multiplex PCR in a second round. TCRdb re-analysed the multiplex PCR reads in MiXCR, keeping a single row per CDR3 protein. The profile shows about 210,000 distinct CDR3 sequences, 25% to 30% of them singletons. Overall study findings and caveats: With a specificity of 72.22% and a sensitivity of more than 65%, the model predicted ophthalmopathy progression.

There are 14 residues in the CDR3. The ends lost 0 bases at V and 2 bases at J; junction bases unmatched: 2. Per germline, CDR1 SGHRS and CDR2 YFSETQ. The receptor was isolated from a man over 45 with Graves' ophthalmopathy. The chain combines TRBV5-1 with TRBJ2-7; 7 bases map to TRBD2. Sample: peripheral blood. CDR3 coding DNA: TGCGCCAGCAGCTTGGGGGACTACACCTACGAGCAGTACTTC. Its protein product is CASSLGDYTYEQYF.